This T cell receptor beta chain was sequenced during a study of blood T cell repertoires in COVID-19. Study information: Samples taken during acute and convalescent COVID-19 were collected in the United States, Italy and Spain.

Regarding this clone: This same CDR3 is encoded by further DNA sequences in the sample.

V was trimmed by 5 bases and J by 1 base, leaving 8 bases between them. The CDR3 sequence is 13 residues long. Germline values: CDR1 SGHNT, CDR2 YENEEA. Source study methods: Reference gene primer amplification in the assay estimated nucleated cell counts. Measured with immunoSEQ multiplex PCR; TCRdb has only the in-frame clones, and not every one. Clonal size and the V and J genes are those of that table, whereas D and trimming came from the DNA. The sample contains some 270,000 clones, approximately 85% of which appear only once. Sequencing used peripheral blood. This clonotype originated in a human donor with COVID-19, enrolled during active disease. The donor label of this sample is uncertain. The chain combines TRBV11-3 with TRBJ1-1; D unclear. The CDR3 DNA sequence: TGTGCCAGCAGCCTATCCGGGAACACTGAAGCTTTCTTT. Its translation: CASSLSGNTEAFF.